This T cell receptor beta chain was profiled in a study of T cell repertoires in cytomegalovirus infection. The overall study: Through public TCR beta signatures, both CMV infection and matching HLA type were indicated.

Note on this clonotype: The antigen remains unidentified.

From the reads, TCRdb called clonotypes with MiXCR, one entry per CDR3 protein. Counted here are some 700,000 distinct CDR3 sequences, roughly 30% occurring once; the ten biggest clones make up roughly 18%. This CDR3 is 13 amino acids long. V was clipped by 1 base and J by 6 bases, with 8 bases between them. CDR1 and CDR2 from the germline V gene are LGHDT and YNNKEL (reference sequence). The specimen was cultured PBMCs, collected from culture after CMV antigen stimulation. The rearrangement links TRBV3-1 to TRBJ2-3; D gene uncertain. The TCR sequence derives from a human donor in good health (CMV status not recorded). Some clones in this sample may be carry-over from other donors' samples. CDR3 DNA sequence: TGTGCCAGCAGCCAAGGGGTAAGGGATACGCAGTATTTT. Its translation: CASSQGVRDTQYF.